The T cell receptor beta chain under discussion was sequenced for a study of T cell responses to AZD1222 COVID-19 vaccine. Whole-study results and caveats: Repertoires were collected only later (after the peak T cell response had occurred).

Losses at the gene ends were 4 bases for V and 5 bases for J; bases not matched to a gene: 11. The CDR3 totals 17 residues. CDR1 and CDR2 from the germline V gene are SGHDT and YYEEEE. The analysis combined second doses at about 4 or about 12 weeks. Generated by immunoSEQ multiplex PCR, the TCRdb table keeps only in-frame clones and is missing some. The table records more than 150,000 clones, around 90% of them present only once. As concerns this clone: What it binds is unknown.

J is TRBJ2-2 and V is TRBV5-6, with 10 bases identical to TRBD1. This sequence was found in an adult who received the AZD1222 COVID-19 vaccine. The starting material was peripheral blood, obtained 28 days after the second AZD1222 dose. This CDR3 is CASSTRRTGGKTGELFF. In DNA form, the CDR3 reads TGTGCCAGCAGCACCCGCAGGACAGGGGGAAAGACCGGGGAGCTGTTTTTT.